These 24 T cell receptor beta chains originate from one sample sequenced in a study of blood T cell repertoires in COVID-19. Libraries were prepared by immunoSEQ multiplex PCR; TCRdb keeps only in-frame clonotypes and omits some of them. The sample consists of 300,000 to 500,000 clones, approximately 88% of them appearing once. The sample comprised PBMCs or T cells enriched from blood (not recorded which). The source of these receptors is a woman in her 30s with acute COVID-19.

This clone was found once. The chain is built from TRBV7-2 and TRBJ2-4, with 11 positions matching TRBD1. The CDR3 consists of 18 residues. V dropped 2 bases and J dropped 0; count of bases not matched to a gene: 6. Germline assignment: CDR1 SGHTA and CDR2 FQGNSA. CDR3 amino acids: CASSLRGTGGLAKNIQYF. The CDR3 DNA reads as TGTGCCAGCAGCTTACGGGGGACAGGGGGACTAGCCAAAAACATTCAGTACTTC.

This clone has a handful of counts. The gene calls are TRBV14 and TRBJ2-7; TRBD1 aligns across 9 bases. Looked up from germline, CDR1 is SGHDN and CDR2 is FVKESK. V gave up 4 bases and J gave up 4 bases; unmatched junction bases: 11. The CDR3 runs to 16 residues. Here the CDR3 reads CASSPLTGGGSYEQYF. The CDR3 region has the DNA TGTGCCAGCAGCCCCCTGACAGGGGGAGGTTCGTACGAGCAGTACTTC.

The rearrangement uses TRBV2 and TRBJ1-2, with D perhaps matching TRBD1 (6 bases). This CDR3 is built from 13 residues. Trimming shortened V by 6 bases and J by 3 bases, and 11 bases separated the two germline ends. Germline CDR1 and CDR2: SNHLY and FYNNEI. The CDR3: CASRSQGDYGYTF. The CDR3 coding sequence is TGTGCCAGCAGATCACAGGGCGACTATGGCTACACCTTC.

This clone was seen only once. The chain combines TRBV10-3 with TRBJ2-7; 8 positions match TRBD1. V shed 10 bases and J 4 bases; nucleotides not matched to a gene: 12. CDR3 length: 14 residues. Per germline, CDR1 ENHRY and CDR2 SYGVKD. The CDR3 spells CATIPGQEPYEQYF. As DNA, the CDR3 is TGTGCCACTATTCCGGGACAGGAGCCTTACGAGCAGTACTTC.

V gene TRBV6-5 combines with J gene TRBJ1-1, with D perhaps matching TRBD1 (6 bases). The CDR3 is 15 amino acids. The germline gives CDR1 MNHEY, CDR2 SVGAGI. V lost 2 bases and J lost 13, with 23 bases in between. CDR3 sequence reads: CASSYTHEGETEGFF. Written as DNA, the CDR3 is TGTGCCAGCAGTTACACACACGAGGGGGAAACCGAGGGTTTCTTT.

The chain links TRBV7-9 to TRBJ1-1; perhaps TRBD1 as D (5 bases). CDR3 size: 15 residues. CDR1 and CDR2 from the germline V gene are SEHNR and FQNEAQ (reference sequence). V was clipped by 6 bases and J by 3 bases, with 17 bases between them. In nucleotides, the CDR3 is TGTGCCAGCAGGGACATAAGACAGTGGCACACTGAAGCTTTCTTT. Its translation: CASRDIRQWHTEAFF.

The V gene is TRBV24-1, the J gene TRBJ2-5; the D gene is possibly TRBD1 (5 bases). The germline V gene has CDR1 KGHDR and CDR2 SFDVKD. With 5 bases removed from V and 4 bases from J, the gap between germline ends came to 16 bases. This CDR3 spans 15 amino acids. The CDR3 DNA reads TGTGCCACCAGTGTGGCCCAGGGCCTCCGAGAGACCCAGTACTTC. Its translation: CATSVAQGLRETQYF.

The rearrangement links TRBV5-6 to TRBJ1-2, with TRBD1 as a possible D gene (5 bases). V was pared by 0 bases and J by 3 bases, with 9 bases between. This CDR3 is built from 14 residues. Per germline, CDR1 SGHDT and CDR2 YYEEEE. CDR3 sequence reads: CASSLGGRDYGYTF. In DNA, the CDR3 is TGTGCCAGCAGCTTGGGGGGCCGGGACTATGGCTACACCTTC.

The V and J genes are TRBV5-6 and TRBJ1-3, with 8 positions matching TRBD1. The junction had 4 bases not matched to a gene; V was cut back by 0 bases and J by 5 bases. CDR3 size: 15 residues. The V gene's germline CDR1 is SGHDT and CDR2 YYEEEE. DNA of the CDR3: TGTGCCAGCAGCTTGGGAGGACAGGGTCGAAACACCATATATTTT. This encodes CASSLGGQGRNTIYF. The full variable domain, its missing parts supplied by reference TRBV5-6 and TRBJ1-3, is DAGVTQSPTHLIKTRGQQVTLRCSPKSGHDTVSWYQQALGQGPQFIFQYYEEEERQRGNFPDRFSGHQFPNYSSELNVNALLLGDSALYLCASSLGGQGRNTIYFGEGSWLTVV.

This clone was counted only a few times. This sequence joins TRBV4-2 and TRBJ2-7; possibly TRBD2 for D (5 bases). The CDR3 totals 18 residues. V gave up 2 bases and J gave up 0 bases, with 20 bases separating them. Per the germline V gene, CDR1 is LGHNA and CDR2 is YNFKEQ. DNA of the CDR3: TGTGCCAGCAGCCAACAGTTCTTGGACTGGACGAGCTCCTACGAGCAGTACTTC. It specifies CASSQQFLDWTSSYEQYF.

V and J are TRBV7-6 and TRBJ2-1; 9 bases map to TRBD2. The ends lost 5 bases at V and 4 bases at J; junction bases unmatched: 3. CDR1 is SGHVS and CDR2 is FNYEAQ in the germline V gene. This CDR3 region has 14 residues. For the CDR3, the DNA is TGTGCCAGCAGCCTTCTAGCGGGGTACAATGAGCAGTTCTTC. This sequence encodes CASSLLAGYNEQFF.

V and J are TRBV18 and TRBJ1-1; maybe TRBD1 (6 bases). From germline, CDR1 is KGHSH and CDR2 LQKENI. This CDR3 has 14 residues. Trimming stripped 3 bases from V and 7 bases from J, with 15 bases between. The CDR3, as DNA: TGTGCCAGCTCACCCCGGGACAAGCAGCGTGAAGCTTTCTTT. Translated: CASSPRDKQREAFF.

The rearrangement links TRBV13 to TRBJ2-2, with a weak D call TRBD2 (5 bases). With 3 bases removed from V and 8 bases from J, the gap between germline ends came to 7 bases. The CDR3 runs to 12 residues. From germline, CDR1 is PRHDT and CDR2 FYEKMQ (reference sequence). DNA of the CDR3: TGTGCCAGCAGCTTCGGAGGAGGGGAGCTGTTTTTT. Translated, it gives CASSFGGGELFF.

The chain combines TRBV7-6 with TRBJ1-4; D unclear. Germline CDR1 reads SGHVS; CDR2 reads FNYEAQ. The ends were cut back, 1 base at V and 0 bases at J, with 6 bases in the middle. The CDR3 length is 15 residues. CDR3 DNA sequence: TGTGCCAGCAGCTTAGGGCTTACAACTAATGAAAAACTGTTTTTT. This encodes CASSLGLTTNEKLFF.

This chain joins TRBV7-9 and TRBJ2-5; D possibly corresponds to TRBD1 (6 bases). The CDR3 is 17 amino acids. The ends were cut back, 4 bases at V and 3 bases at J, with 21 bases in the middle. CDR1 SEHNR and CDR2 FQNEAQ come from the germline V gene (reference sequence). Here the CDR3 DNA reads TGTGCCAGCAGCTATAGAGGGGACACAATCACCGAAGAGACCCAGTACTTC. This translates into CASSYRGDTITEETQYF. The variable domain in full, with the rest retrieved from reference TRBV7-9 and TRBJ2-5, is DTGVSQNPRHKITKRGQNVTFRCDPISEHNRLYWYRQTLGQGPEFLTYFQNEAQLEKSRLLSDRFSAERPKGSFSTLEIQRTEQGDSAMYLCASSYRGDTITEETQYFGPGTRLLVL.

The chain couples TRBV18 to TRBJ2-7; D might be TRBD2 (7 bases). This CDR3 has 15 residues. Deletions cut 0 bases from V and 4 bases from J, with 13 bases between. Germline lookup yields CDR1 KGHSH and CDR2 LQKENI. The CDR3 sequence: CASSPPRGASYEQYF. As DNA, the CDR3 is TGTGCCAGCTCACCACCCCGGGGGGCTTCATACGAGCAGTACTTC.

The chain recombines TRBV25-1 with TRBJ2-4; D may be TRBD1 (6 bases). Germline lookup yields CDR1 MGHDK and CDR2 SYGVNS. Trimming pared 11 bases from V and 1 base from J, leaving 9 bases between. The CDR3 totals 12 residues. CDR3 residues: CASRGAKNIQYF. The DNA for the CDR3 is TGTGCCTCTAGGGGGGCCAAAAACATTCAGTACTTC.

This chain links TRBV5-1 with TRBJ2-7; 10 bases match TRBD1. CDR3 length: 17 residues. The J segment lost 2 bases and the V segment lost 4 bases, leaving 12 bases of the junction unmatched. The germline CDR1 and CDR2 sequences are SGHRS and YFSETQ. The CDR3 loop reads CASSMEKSGQGTYEQYF. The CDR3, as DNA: TGCGCCAGCAGCATGGAAAAGTCGGGACAGGGGACCTACGAGCAGTACTTC.

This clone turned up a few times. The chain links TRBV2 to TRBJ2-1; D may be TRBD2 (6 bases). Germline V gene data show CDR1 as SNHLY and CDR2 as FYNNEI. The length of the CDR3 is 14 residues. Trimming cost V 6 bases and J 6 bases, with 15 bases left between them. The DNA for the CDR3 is TGTGCCAGCAGGGGAGGCTCCGGGCCCAATGAGCAGTTCTTC. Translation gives CASRGGSGPNEQFF.

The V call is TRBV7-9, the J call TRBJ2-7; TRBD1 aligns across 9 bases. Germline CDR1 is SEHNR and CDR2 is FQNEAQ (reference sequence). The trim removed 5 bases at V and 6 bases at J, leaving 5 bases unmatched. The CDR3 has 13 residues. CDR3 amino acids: CASSPQGAGEQYF. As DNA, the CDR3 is TGTGCCAGCAGCCCACAGGGGGCCGGCGAGCAGTACTTC.

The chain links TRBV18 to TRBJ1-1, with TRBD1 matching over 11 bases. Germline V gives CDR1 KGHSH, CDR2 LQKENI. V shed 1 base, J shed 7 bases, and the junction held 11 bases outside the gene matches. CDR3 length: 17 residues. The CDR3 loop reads CASSPRRTGGVRGEAFF. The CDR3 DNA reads TGTGCCAGCTCACCACGAAGGACAGGGGGCGTGAGGGGTGAAGCTTTCTTT.

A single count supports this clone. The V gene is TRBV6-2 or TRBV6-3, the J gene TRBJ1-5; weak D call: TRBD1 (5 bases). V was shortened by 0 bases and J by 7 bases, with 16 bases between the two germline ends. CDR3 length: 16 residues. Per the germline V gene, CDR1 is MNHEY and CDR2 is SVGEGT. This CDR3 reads CASSYSPGKSNQPQHF. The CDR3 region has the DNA TGTGCCAGCAGTTACTCGCCAGGGAAGTCAAACCAGCCCCAGCATTTT.

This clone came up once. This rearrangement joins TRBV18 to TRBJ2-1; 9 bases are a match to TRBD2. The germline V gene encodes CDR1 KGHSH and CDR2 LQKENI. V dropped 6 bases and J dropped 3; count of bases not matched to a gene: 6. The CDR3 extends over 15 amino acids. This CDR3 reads CASSLQRGDYNEQFF. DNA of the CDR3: TGTGCCAGCTCTCTTCAGCGGGGGGACTACAATGAGCAGTTCTTC.

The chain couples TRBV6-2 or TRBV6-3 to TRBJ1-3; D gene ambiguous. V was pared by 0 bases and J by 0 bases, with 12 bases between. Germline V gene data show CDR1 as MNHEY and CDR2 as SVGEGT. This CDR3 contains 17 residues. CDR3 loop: CASSYSRKKNSGNTIYF. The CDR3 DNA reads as TGTGCCAGCAGTTACTCGAGAAAGAAGAACTCTGGAAACACCATATATTTT.